The clone carrying this T cell receptor (beta chain) was counted a few times. The sample is drawn from a study of control samples from healthy donors and cancer patients. Assay: immunoSEQ multiplex PCR; the TCRdb copy retains only in-frame clones and omits some. The sample has under 70,000 clones; 88% are singletons. With 5 bases clipped from V and 10 bases from J, the junction kept 11 bases outside the gene matches. The V gene's germline CDR1 is MNHEY and CDR2 SMNVEV (reference sequence). The CDR3 loop spans 15 amino acids. The TCR was taken from a man in his fifties or sixties in good health. Material: blood. The chain is built from TRBV27 and TRBJ1-6; the match to TRBD1 covers 7 bases. CDR3 protein: CASSTPGQLLSPLHF. For the CDR3, the DNA is TGTGCCAGCAGTACGCCGGGACAGCTTCTCTCACCCCTCCACTTT.